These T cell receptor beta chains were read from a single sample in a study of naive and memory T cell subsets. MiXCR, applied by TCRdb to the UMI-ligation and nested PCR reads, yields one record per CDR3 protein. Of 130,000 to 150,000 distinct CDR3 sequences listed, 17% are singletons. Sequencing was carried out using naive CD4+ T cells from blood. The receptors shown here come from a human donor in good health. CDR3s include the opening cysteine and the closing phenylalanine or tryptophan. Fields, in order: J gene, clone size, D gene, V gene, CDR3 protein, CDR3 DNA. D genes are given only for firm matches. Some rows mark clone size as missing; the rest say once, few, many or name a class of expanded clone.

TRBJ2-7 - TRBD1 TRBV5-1 CASSPGQGKTYEQYF TGCGCCAGCAGCCCAGGACAGGGTAAAACCTACGAGCAGTACTTC
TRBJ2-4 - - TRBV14 CASSHSLEGNIQYF TGTGCCAGCAGCCATTCTTTGGAGGGAAACATTCAGTACTTT
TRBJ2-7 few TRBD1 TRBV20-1 CSATGQGAYEQYF TGCAGTGCTACGGGACAGGGGGCTTACGAGCAGTACTTC
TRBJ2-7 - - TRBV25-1 CASSSPGPVQQYF TGTGCCAGCAGTTCACCAGGGCCCGTACAGCAGTACTTC
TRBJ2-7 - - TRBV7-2 CASSSDVDEQYF TGTGCCAGCAGCTCCGACGTGGACGAGCAGTACTTC
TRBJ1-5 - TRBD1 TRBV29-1 CSVGQGGNQPQHF TGCAGCGTTGGACAGGGTGGGAATCAGCCCCAGCATTTT
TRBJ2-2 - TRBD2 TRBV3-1 CASSQVAGVTPGELFF TGTGCCAGCAGCCAAGTAGCGGGAGTAACCCCCGGGGAGCTGTTTTTT
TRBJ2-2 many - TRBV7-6 CASSLTYTGELFF TGTGCCAGCAGCTTAACATACACCGGGGAGCTGTTTTTT
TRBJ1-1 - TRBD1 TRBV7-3 CASSWGQRSNTEAFF TGTGCCAGCAGCTGGGGACAGAGATCGAACACTGAAGCTTTCTTT
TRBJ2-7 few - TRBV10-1 CASSDSGADEQYF TGCGCCAGCAGTGACTCGGGGGCTGACGAGCAGTACTTC
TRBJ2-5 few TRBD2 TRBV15 CATAGGTRLVQGETQYF TGTGCCACCGCTGGGGGGACTAGACTGGTTCAGGGGGAGACCCAGTACTTC
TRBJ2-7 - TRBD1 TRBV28 CASSTRDSRLEQYF TGTGCCAGCAGTACTCGGGACAGCCGTTTAGAGCAGTACTTC
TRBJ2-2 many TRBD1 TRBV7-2 CASSLQGAAGELFF TGTGCCAGCAGCTTACAGGGGGCGGCCGGGGAGCTGTTTTTT
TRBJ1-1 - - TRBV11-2 CASSPKVGEVTEAFF TGTGCCAGCAGCCCGAAAGTAGGGGAGGTCACTGAAGCTTTCTTT
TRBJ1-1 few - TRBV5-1 CASSLAFSGNTEAFF TGCGCCAGCAGCTTGGCCTTCTCGGGGAACACTGAAGCTTTCTTT
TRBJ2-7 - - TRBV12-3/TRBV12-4 CASSLFLGIYEQYF TGTGCCAGCAGTTTATTCCTGGGGATATACGAGCAGTACTTC
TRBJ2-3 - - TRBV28 CASSFELLGHTSTDTQYF TGTGCCAGCAGTTTTGAGTTGCTTGGGCACACTAGCACAGATACGCAGTATTTT
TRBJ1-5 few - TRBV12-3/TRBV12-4 CASSLGQGFGQPQHF TGTGCCAGCAGTTTGGGGCAGGGGTTCGGTCAGCCCCAGCATTTT
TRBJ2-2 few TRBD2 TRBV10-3 CAISPGLAGAREKGNTGELFF TGTGCCATCAGCCCTGGACTAGCGGGAGCGCGTGAGAAAGGGAACACCGGGGAGCTGTTTTTT
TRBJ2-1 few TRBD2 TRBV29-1 CSVVGTTVIDEQFF TGCAGCGTTGTAGGGACTACCGTTATCGATGAGCAGTTCTTC
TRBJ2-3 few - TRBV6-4 CASSQNGGGDTQYF TGTGCCAGCAGCCAAAACGGTGGGGGAGATACGCAGTATTTT
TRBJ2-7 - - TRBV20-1 CSARYRAGYEQYF TGCAGTGCTCGGTACAGGGCCGGTTACGAGCAGTACTTC
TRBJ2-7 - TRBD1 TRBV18 CASSPPQGTGPNEQYF TGTGCCAGCTCACCGCCCCAAGGGACAGGGCCAAACGAGCAGTACTTC
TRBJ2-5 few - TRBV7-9 CASSYDPRETQYF TGTGCCAGCAGCTATGACCCGAGGGAGACCCAGTACTTC
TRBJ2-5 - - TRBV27 CASSPPEGARETQYF TGTGCCAGCAGTCCCCCGGAAGGGGCCAGGGAGACCCAGTACTTC
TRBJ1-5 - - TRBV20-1 CSARSRASSNQPQHF TGCAGTGCCCGCTCTCGGGCTTCTAGCAATCAGCCCCAGCATTTT
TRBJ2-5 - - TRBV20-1 CSAREAGATQETQYF TGCAGTGCTAGAGAGGCAGGGGCCACACAAGAGACCCAGTACTTC
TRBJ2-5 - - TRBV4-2 CASSQEGPSPANF TGTGCCAGCAGCCAAGAAGGCCCTTCCCCAGCTAACTTC